The sequence of this T cell receptor (beta chain) was determined in a study of T cell responses to AZD1222 COVID-19 vaccine. About the research overall: Pooling covered second doses at about 4 or about 12 weeks.

TCRdb's table, derived via immunoSEQ multiplex PCR, lists solely in-frame clones and lacks some. This table has about 110,000 clones, just under 95% appearing once. The TCR originated in an adult in good health. The sequencing used peripheral blood, collected on day 0 of AZD1222 vaccination.

CDR3 region: CAWSVSEKLFF. CDR3 nucleotide sequence: TGTGCCTGGAGTGTAAGTGAAAAACTGTTTTTT. This chain uses TRBV30 with TRBJ1-4, with D uncertain. Germline V lookup: CDR1 GTSNPN, CDR2 SVGIG (reference sequence). V lost 0 bases and J lost 7, with 3 bases in between. CDR3 size: 11 residues.